This record covers a single T cell receptor beta chain. What it binds is not known. The record originates from a study of CD8+CD57+ T cells in acquired aplastic anemia. The study's findings and limits: Significance was not reached for CD8+ Simpson's diversity between patients and controls.

The CDR3 has 14 residues. Germline values: CDR1 SNHLY, CDR2 FYNNEI. The ends were cut back, 6 bases at V and 8 bases at J, with 19 bases in the middle. By flow cytometry, patients selected for sequencing had shown an expansion of CD8+CD57+ cells. None of the patients had been given any therapy when their blood was sampled. According to the study, genomic DNA was the template for TCR beta VDJ and CDR3 profiling. TCRdb processed the reads anew with MiXCR; each CDR3 protein has one entry. The sample carries over 150,000 distinct CDR3 sequences, 63% recorded once. This clonotype originated in a human donor with aplastic anemia. The sequenced material came from sorted CD4+, CD8+, or CD8+CD57+ T cells (not recorded which) from PBMCs. The chain recombines TRBV2 with TRBJ2-5, with D possibly being TRBD2 (5 bases). The CDR3 loop is CASSQEGGLPTQYF. The DNA of the CDR3 is TGTGCCAGCAGCCAAGAGGGCGGCCTCCCCACCCAGTACTTC.